This T cell receptor (beta chain) was retrieved from a study of T-cell reconstitution after alpha-beta-depleted transplantation in children. Overall study findings and caveats: Several hundred rapidly expanded clones from non-depleted graft cells reportedly supplied alpha-beta T cells about two months post-transplant.

Unique molecular identifiers were incorporated into the prepared TCRbeta library. Each CDR3 protein gets one entry after TCRdb re-called the PCR reads with MiXCR. Of a few hundred thousand distinct CDR3 sequences listed, roughly 30% are singletons. A word on this clonotype: Its specificity is not known.

The material sequenced was PBMCs, taken before TCRalphabeta/CD19-depleted stem cell transplant. The receptor was isolated from a boy younger than two with Wiskott-Aldrich syndrome, due to receive a stem cell transplant.

For the CDR3, the DNA is TGTGCCAGCAGTGAACACGAGCAGTACTTC. Translating it yields CASSEHEQYF. The chain employs TRBV6-4 and TRBJ2-7; no firm D call. The V gene's germline CDR1 is MRHNA and CDR2 SNTAGT. This CDR3 has 10 residues. The V end was cut by 3 bases, the J end by 5 bases, with 2 bases between.